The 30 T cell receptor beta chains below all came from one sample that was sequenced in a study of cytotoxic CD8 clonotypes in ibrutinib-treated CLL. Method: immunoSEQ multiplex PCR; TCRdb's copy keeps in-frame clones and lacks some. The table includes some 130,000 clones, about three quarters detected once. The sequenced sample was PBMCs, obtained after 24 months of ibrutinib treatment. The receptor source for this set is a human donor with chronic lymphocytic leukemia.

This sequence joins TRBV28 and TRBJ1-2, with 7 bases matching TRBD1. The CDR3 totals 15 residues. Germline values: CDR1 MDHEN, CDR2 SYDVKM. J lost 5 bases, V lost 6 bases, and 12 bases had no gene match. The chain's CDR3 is CASSGRGEGQYGYTF. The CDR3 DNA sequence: TGTGCCAGCAGCGGCAGGGGGGAAGGCCAGTATGGCTACACCTTC.

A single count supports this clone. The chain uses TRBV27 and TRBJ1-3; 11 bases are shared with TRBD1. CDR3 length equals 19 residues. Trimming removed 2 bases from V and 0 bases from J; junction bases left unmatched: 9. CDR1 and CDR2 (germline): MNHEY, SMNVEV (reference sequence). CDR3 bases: TGTGCCAGCAGTTTAAGCGGACAGGGGGCTCCGAGCTCTGGAAACACCATATATTTT. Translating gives CASSLSGQGAPSSGNTIYF.

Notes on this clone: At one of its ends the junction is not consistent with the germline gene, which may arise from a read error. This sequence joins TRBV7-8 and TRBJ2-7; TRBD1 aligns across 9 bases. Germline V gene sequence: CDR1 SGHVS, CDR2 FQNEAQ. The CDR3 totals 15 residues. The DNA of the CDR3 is TGTGCCAGCAGCCCCGGGACAGGGTACTCCCACGAGCAGTACTTC. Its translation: CASSPGTGYSHEQYF.

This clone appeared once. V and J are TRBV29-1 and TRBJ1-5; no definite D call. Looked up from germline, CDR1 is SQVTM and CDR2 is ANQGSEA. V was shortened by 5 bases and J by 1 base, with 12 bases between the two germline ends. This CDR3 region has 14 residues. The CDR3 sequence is CSVSPDGSNQPQHF. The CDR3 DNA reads TGCAGCGTTTCCCCGGATGGGAGCAATCAGCCCCAGCATTTT.

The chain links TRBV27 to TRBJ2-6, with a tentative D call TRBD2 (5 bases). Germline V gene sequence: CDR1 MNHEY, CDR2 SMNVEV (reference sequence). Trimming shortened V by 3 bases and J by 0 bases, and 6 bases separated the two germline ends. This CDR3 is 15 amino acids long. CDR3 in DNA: TGTGCCAGCAGTTTTGGACTCTCTGGGGCCAACGTCCTGACTTTC. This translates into CASSFGLSGANVLTF.

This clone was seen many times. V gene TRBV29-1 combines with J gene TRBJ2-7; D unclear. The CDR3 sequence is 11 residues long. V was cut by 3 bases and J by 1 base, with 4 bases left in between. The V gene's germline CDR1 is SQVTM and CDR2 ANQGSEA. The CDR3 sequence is CSVEESYEQYF. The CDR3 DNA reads TGCAGCGTTGAGGAGTCCTACGAGCAGTACTTC.

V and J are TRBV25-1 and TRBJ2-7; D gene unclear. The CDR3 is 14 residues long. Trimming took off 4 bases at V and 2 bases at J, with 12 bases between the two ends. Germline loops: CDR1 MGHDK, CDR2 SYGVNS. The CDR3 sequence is CASSGWPYTYEQYF. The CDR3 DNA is TGTGCCAGCAGTGGGTGGCCCTATACCTACGAGCAGTACTTC.

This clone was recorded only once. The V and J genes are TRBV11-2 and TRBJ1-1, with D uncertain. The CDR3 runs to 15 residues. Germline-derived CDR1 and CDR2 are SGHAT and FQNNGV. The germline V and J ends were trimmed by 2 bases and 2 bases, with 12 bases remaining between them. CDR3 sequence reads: CASSLLTPPNTEAFF. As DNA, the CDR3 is TGTGCCAGCAGCTTACTGACACCCCCAAACACTGAAGCTTTCTTT.

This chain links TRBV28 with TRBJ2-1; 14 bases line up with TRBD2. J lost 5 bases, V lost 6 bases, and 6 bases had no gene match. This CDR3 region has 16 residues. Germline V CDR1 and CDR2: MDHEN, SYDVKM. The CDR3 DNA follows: TGTGCCAGCAGCCAGGCGGGACTAGCGGGAGACAATGAGCAGTTCTTC. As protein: CASSQAGLAGDNEQFF.

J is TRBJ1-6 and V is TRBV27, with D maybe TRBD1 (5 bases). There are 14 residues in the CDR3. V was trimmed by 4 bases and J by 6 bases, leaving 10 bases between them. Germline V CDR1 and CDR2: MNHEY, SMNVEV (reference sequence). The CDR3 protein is CASSSGAGNSPLHF. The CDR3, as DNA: TGTGCCAGCAGTTCCGGGGCCGGTAATTCACCCCTCCACTTT.

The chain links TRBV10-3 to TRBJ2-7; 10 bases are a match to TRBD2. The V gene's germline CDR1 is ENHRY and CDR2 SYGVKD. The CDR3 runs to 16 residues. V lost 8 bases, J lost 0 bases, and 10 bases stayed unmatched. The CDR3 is CAIRPRGTSDSYEQYF. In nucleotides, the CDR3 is TGTGCCATCCGGCCGAGGGGGACTAGCGACTCCTACGAGCAGTACTTC.

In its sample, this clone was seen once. This CDR3 reads CASSPDGWVNTEAFF. In nucleotides, the CDR3 is TGTGCCAGCAGTCCGGACGGATGGGTGAACACTGAAGCTTTCTTT. The rearrangement uses TRBV27 and TRBJ1-1; D unclear. V dropped 5 bases and J dropped 0 bases, with 13 bases sitting between them. This CDR3 spans 15 amino acids. CDR1 is MNHEY, CDR2 SMNVEV, per germline (reference sequence).

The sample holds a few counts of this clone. CDR3 residues: CASSQGAGEGGELFF. CDR3 in DNA: TGCGCCAGCAGCCAAGGGGCGGGGGAAGGCGGGGAGCTGTTTTTT. The V and J genes are TRBV4-1 and TRBJ2-2; 7 positions agree with TRBD2. V lost 1 base to trimming and J lost 7 bases; unmatched junction nucleotides: 6. The germline CDR1 and CDR2 sequences are MGHRA and YSYEKL. This CDR3 has 15 residues.

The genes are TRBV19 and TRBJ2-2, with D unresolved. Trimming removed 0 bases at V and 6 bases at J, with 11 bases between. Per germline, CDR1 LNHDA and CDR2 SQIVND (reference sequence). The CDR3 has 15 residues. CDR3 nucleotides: TGTGCCAGTAGTATAGACCCCCGCCTGGCCGGGGAGCTGTTTTTT. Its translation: CASSIDPRLAGELFF.

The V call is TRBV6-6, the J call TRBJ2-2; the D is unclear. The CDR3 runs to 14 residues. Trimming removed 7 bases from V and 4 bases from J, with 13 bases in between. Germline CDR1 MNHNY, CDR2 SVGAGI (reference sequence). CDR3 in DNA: TGTGCCAGCATCTTAGCTGTTTCCACCGGGGAGCTGTTTTTT. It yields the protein CASILAVSTGELFF.

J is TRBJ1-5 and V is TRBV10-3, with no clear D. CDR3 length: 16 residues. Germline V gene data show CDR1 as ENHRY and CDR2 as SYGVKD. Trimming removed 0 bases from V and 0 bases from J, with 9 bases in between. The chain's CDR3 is CAISESAAISNQPQHF. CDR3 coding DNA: TGTGCCATCAGTGAGTCGGCCGCGATTAGCAATCAGCCCCAGCATTTT.

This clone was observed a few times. CDR3 sequence: CASSQPGGRREQYF. CDR3 in DNA: TGTGCCAGCAGTCAACCCGGGGGGCGTCGGGAGCAGTACTTC. The V gene is TRBV27, the J gene TRBJ2-7; possible D gene TRBD2, 7 bases. CDR1 and CDR2 (germline): MNHEY, SMNVEV (reference sequence). Trimming shortened V by 5 bases and J by 7 bases, and 18 bases separated the two germline ends. CDR3 size: 14 residues.

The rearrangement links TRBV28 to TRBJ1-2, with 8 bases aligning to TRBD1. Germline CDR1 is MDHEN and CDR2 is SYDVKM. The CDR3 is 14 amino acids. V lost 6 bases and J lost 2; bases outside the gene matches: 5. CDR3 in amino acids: CASRLTGANYGYTF. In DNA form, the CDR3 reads TGTGCCAGCAGGCTGACAGGGGCCAACTATGGCTACACCTTC.

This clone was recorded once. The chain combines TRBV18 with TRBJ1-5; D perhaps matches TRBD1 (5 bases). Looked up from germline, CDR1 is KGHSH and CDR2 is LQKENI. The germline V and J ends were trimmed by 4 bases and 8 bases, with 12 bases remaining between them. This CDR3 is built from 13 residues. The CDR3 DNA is TGTGCCAGCTCACGGGGGTTTGGGGAGCCCCAGCATTTT. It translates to CASSRGFGEPQHF.

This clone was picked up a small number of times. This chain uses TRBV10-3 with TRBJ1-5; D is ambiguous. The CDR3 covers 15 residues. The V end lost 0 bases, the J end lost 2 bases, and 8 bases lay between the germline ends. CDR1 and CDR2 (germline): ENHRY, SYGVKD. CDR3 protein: CAISESIAGNQPQHF. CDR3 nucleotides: TGTGCCATCAGTGAGTCGATTGCCGGCAATCAGCCCCAGCATTTT.

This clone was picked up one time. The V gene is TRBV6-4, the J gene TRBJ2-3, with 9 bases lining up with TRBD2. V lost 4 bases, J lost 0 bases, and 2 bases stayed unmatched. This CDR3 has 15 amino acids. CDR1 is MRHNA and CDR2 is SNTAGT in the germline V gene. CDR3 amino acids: CASSATSGSTDTQYF. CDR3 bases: TGTGCCAGCAGTGCAACTAGCGGGAGCACAGATACGCAGTATTTT.

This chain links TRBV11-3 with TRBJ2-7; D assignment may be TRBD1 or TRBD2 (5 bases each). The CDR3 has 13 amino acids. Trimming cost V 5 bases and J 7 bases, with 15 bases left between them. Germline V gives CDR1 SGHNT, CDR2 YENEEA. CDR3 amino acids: CASSPRDQEEQYF. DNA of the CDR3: TGTGCCAGCAGCCCCCGGGACCAGGAAGAGCAGTACTTC.

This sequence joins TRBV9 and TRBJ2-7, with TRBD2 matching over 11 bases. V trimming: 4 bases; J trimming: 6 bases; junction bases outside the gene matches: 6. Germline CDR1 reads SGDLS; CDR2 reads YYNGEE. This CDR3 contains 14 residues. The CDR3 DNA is TGTGCCAGCAGCCCACTAGCGGGAGTGGGCGAGCAGTACTTC. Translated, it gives CASSPLAGVGEQYF.

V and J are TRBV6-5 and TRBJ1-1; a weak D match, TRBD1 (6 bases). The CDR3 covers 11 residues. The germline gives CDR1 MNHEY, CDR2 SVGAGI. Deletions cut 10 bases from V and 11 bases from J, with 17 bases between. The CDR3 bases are TGTGCCACGTGGGGGCCCTCGCGGGCTTTCTTT. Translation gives CATWGPSRAFF.

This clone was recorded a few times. CDR3 amino acids: CASSPGPGNTEAFF. As DNA, the CDR3 is TGTGCCAGCAGCCCTGGGCCGGGGAACACTGAAGCTTTCTTT. This sequence joins TRBV7-2 and TRBJ1-1, with D hard to call. The CDR3 runs 14 residues. From germline, CDR1 is SGHTA and CDR2 FQGNSA. Trimming stripped 5 bases from V and 1 base from J, with 11 bases between.

The CDR3, as DNA: TGTGCCAGCGGACGGGGACGGGCCTACGAGCAGTACTTC. This codes for CASGRGRAYEQYF. This chain links TRBV19 with TRBJ2-7; D could derive from TRBD1 or TRBD2 (5 bases each). The CDR3 contains 13 residues. Per the germline V gene, CDR1 is LNHDA and CDR2 is SQIVND (reference sequence). V was cut by 9 bases and J by 2 bases, with 14 bases left in between. The full variable domain, completed using reference TRBV19 and TRBJ2-7, is DGGITQSPKYLFRKEGQNVTLSCEQNLNHDAMYWYRQDPGQGLRLIYYSQIVNDFQKGDIAEGYSVSREKKESFPLTVTSAQKNPTAFYLCASGRGRAYEQYFGPGTRLTVT.

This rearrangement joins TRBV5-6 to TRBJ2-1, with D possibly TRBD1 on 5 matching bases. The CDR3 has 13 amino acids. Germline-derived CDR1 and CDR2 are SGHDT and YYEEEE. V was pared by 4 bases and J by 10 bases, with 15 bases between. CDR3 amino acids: CASSRGQAMEQFF. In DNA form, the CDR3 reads TGTGCCAGCAGCCGCGGACAAGCCATGGAGCAGTTCTTC.

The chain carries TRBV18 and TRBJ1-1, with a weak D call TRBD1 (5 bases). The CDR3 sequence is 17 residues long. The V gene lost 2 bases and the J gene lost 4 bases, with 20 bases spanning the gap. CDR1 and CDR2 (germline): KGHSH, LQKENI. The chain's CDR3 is CASSPRPPIRRGTEAFF. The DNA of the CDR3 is TGTGCCAGCTCACCAAGGCCCCCGATCCGAAGGGGCACTGAAGCTTTCTTT.

DNA of the CDR3: TGTGCCAGCAGCTTGGCCGGCGGGGCTAGCGGGAGGGCTGAGCAGTTCTTC. Protein sequence: CASSLAGGASGRAEQFF. The J gene is TRBJ2-1, the V gene TRBV5-4; 12 bases are shared with TRBD2. The V and J ends lost 0 bases and 9 bases, in that order; junction bases with no gene match: 10. Looked up from germline, CDR1 is SGHNT and CDR2 is YYREEE (reference sequence). There are 17 residues in the CDR3.

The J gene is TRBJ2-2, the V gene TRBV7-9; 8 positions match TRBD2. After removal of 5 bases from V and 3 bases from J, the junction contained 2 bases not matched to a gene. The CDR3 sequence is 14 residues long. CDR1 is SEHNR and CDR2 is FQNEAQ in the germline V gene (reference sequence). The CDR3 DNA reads TGTGCCAGCAGCACACTAGCGGACACCGGGGAGCTGTTTTTT. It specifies CASSTLADTGELFF.